The source of this TCR beta chain is a study of CD8 T cells in Susac syndrome. Study information: At the time their blood was drawn, patients with Susac syndrome were either therapy-naive, on corticosteroids (with some of them also receiving intravenous immunoglobulin), or on intravenous immunoglobulin alone. Study-level points and caveats: Where Susac syndrome CD4+ T cell repertoires were concerned, no clonal expansion was evident.

On this clonotype itself: What it binds is unknown.

The recently defined diagnostic criteria for definite or probable disease were met by the Susac syndrome patients. Isolation of CD8+ and CD4+ T cells was performed negatively, whereas enrichment of TEMRA cells was done by FACS. Reverse transcription used roughly 0.5 to 1 ug RNA and random hexamers. TCRdb analysed the immunoSEQ multiplex PCR reads with MiXCR anew, one entry per CDR3 protein. The sample lists about 150,000 distinct CDR3 sequences; approximately 95% were seen once. With 3 bases removed from V and 6 bases from J, the gap between germline ends came to 17 bases. The CDR3 is 16 amino acids. CDR1 is LNHNV and CDR2 is YYDKDF in the germline V gene (reference sequence).

V is TRBV15 and J is TRBJ2-2; D is perhaps TRBD1 or TRBD2 (6 bases each). The receptor was isolated from a human donor with Susac syndrome. Sequencing was performed on CD4+ T cells from PBMCs. The CDR3 spells CATSSDSGARPGELFF. CDR3 in DNA: TGTGCCACCAGCAGTGATTCGGGGGCCCGTCCCGGGGAGCTGTTTTTT.